These 12 T cell receptor beta chains came from one sample sequenced in a study of T cells in Graves' hyperthyroidism and ophthalmopathy. Researchers amplified the TCR beta CDR3 regions from RNA transcripts. Carried out on the TCR CDR3, a first-round RT-PCR used the HTBI primer set. A single record per CDR3 protein comes from TCRdb applying MiXCR to the multiplex PCR reads. This sample carries some 800,000 distinct CDR3 sequences, 38% of them seen once, and the ten largest clones take approximately 10%. The sequenced material came from blood. The receptors were sampled from a man in his late teens or twenties with Graves' hyperthyroidism.

This clonotype has a handful of counts. This rearrangement joins TRBV19 to TRBJ1-1; possibly TRBD1 for D (5 bases). Trimming removed 3 bases from V and 6 bases from J, with 11 bases in between. The CDR3 is 13 residues long. Germline-derived CDR1 and CDR2 are LNHDA and SQIVND (reference sequence). CDR3 sequence reads: CASSMGGVAEAFF. In nucleotides, the CDR3 is TGTGCCAGTAGTATGGGAGGGGTGGCTGAAGCTTTCTTT.

The sample holds a few counts of this clonotype. DNA for the CDR3: TGCAGTGCCCCGTCCGGGACAGTTGGGGGGCAAGAGACCCAGTACTTC. This codes for CSAPSGTVGGQETQYF. The V gene is TRBV20-1, the J gene TRBJ2-5, with a possible D match to TRBD1 (7 bases). V dropped 6 bases and J dropped 2 bases, with 22 bases sitting between them. The germline gives CDR1 DFQATT, CDR2 SNEGSKA (reference sequence). The length of the CDR3 is 16 residues.

Note on this clonotype: Because it lacks the conserved phenylalanine or tryptophan at the end, this CDR3 is likely a read error. The chain combines TRBV7-2 with TRBJ2-7, with TRBD1 identical over 7 bases. CDR3 length: 13 residues. V was clipped by 5 bases and J by 6 bases; unmatched bases: 7. The germline V gene encodes CDR1 SGHTA and CDR2 FQGNSA. The CDR3 here is CASSTDRDGEQYS. CDR3 coding DNA: TGTGCCAGCAGCACCGACAGGGATGGCGAGCAGTACTCC.

Concerning this clonotype itself: A junction boundary mismatches the germline segment, possibly from a read error. The CDR3 coding sequence is TGTGCCAGCAGCACCTCTAGGGAGGCCGATGGGTACACCTTC. Protein product: CASSTSREADGYTF. J is TRBJ1-2 and V is TRBV7-2, with no clear D. The CDR3 consists of 14 residues. Germline CDR1 reads SGHTA; CDR2 reads FQGNSA.

The chain is built from TRBV12-3 or TRBV12-4 and TRBJ1-4; TRBD1 matches at 7 bases. CDR3 size: 12 residues. V was pared by 5 bases and J by 11 bases, with 5 bases of the junction left unmatched. The CDR3 bases are TGTGCCAGCAGTCGGGGGACAGCGAAACTGTTTTTT. This translates into CASSRGTAKLFF.

As concerns this clonotype: The junction does not match germline at one end; this may be a read error. The genes are TRBV7-3 and TRBJ2-7, with 11 bases aligning to TRBD2. Germline assignment: CDR1 SGHTA and CDR2 FQGTGA. The CDR3 spans 17 residues. The CDR3 bases are TGCGCCAGCAGCCAGCTAGCGGGGGGTCCTAACTCCTACGAGCAGTACTTC. Encoded protein: CASSQLAGGPNSYEQYF.

This clonotype appeared a single time. The chain is built from TRBV10-3 and TRBJ1-1; D is undetermined. Germline assignment: CDR1 ENHRY and CDR2 SYGVKD. V lost 11 bases and J 0 bases, leaving 16 bases between the germline ends. This CDR3 is 14 amino acids long. The CDR3 region has the DNA TGTGCCGCCCAAAGGGAGGCCCTGAACACTGAAGCTTTCTTT. It yields the protein CAAQREALNTEAFF.

This clonotype was seen repeatedly, ten times or more. The rearrangement uses TRBV7-8 and TRBJ1-2, with D perhaps TRBD1 (5 bases). CDR1 is SGHVS, CDR2 FQNEAQ, per germline. The V and J ends lost 1 base and 5 bases respectively, with 11 bases between them. This CDR3 comprises 14 residues. The CDR3 reads CASSLGGGRYGYTF. The CDR3 nucleotides read TGTGCCAGCAGCTTAGGGGGCGGTCGATATGGCTACACCTTC.

This clonotype was observed many times. This rearrangement joins TRBV20-1 to TRBJ1-3, with TRBD1 matching 7 bases. Germline CDR1 reads DFQATT; CDR2 reads SNEGSKA (reference sequence). V gave up 6 bases and J gave up 2 bases; unmatched junction bases: 4. This CDR3 comprises 13 residues. DNA for the CDR3: TGCAGTGCCCTGACAGGGACTGGAAACACCATATATTTT. Translated: CSALTGTGNTIYF.

V gene TRBV7-2 combines with J gene TRBJ2-2; D possibly uses TRBD1 or TRBD2 (5 bases each). The CDR3 totals 15 residues. Germline V gives CDR1 SGHTA, CDR2 FQGNSA. Trimming shortened V by 5 bases and J by 4 bases, and 14 bases separated the two germline ends. CDR3 DNA: TGTGCCAGCAGCGACTATCAGCAGGGCACCGGGGAGCTGTTTTTT. This gives the protein CASSDYQQGTGELFF.

The V call is TRBV11-1, the J call TRBJ1-6; D not certain. The CDR3 has 15 residues. V dropped 4 bases and J dropped 11 bases, with 18 bases sitting between them. In germline, CDR1 is SGHAT, CDR2 FQDESV (reference sequence). Written as DNA, the CDR3 is TGTGCCAGCAGCTCCCAACCCCGGTCCGGCGCACCCCTCCACTTT. Protein: CASSSQPRSGAPLHF.

This clonotype occurred a few times. This chain joins TRBV12-3 or TRBV12-4 and TRBJ2-7; 9 bases map to TRBD2. This CDR3 contains 15 residues. With 5 bases clipped from V and 4 bases from J, the junction kept 9 bases outside the gene matches. CDR3 sequence (DNA): TGTGCCAGCAGTCCCTCTAGCGGGGTTGAGTACGAGCAGTACTTC. Protein: CASSPSSGVEYEQYF.